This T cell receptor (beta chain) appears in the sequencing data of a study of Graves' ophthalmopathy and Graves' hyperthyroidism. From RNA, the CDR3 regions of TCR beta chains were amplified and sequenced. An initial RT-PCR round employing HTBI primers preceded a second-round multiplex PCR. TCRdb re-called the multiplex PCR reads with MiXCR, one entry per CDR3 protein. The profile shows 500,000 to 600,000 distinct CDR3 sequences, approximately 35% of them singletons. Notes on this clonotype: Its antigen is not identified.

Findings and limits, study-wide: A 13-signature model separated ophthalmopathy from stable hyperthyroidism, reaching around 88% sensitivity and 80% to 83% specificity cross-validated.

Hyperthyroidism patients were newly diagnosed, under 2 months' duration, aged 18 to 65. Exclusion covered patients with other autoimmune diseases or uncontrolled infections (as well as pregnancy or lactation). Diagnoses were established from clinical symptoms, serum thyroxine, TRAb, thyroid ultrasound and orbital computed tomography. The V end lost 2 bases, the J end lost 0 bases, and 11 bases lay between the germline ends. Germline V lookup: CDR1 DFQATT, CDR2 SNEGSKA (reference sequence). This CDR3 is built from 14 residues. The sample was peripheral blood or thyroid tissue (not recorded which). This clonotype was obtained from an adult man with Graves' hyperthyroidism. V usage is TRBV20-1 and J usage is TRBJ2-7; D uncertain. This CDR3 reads CSARSRPSSYEQYF. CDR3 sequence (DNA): TGCAGTGCTAGAAGCCGACCTAGCTCCTACGAGCAGTACTTC.